This T cell receptor (beta chain) was captured by sequencing in a study of T cells after yellow fever vaccination (dated by TCRdb to between 2018 and 2021). For the wider study: The SMART-Seq v4 Ultra Low Input RNA kit was used to prepare libraries from fractions with low cell numbers. To follow T-cell clones before and after primary and booster YFV17D yellow fever vaccination, bulk TCR alpha and beta repertoires were sequenced over time. The cohort comprised two healthy male donors, one aged 18 to 30 and one aged 30 to 40 years. Bulk PBMC replicates and cell subsets were isolated from blood drawn at multiple timepoints before and after both primary and secondary immunization. General conclusions and limits of the study: After the booster, most of the clones that had expanded following primary vaccination were detected again (almost 98% of CD4 and around 87% of CD8), which suggests that memory was broadly maintained. FACS-sorted repertoires could contain abundant contaminating clonotypes from the bulk population, so computational filtering was required. A small fraction of clonotypes showed up in both the CD4 and CD8 compartments, probably as a result of convergent recombination. The study included only two donors, which limits how far the findings can be generalized. Compared with the primary T-cell response, the secondary T-cell response was faster but weaker, reaching its peak on day 5 rather than on day 15.

Per the publication, the treatment or condition label means: live attenuated yellow fever vaccine strain. Two biological replicates of bulk PBMCs were collected at each blood-draw timepoint. PBMCs were isolated from peripheral blood using a standard Ficoll-Paque protocol. RNA was extracted with TriZol from bulk PBMCs, CD4 and CD8 fractions, and dextramer-positive and dextramer-negative fractions. A few counts support this clonotype. Its antigen is unknown. Base qualities are not provided; no much larger clone lies one nucleotide away. Sequencing instrument: Illumina NovaSeq 6000. TCR cDNA was synthesized by 5'RACE template switching, which introduced a universal primer site and unique molecular identifiers. Priming for cDNA synthesis came from both the TCR alpha and TCR beta constant segments. Two PCR steps were used to amplify libraries, with sample barcodes and sequencing adapters being added in the second step. Sequencing of libraries was performed on Illumina HiSeq 2500 (2x100 bp) or NovaSeq (2x150 bp). In the original analysis: MIGEC was used to demultiplex reads and collapse the reads into UMI consensus sequences, and MiXCR was used for V(D)J alignment. Clonotypes responding to the vaccine were identified with edgeR on replicate PBMC samples, with the criteria of FDR below 0.01 and a log2 fold change above 5 up to day 15. Each bulk clonotype was labeled CD4 or CD8 based on which sequenced repertoire, CD4 or CD8, contained the clonotype at higher abundance. The public reads were quality trimmed at Q25 with fastp and then assembled into clones with MiXCR by TCRdb, keeping productive beta chains. One record per CDR3 amino acid sequence lists the most common genes and DNA. The V and J calls reflect TCRdb's pipeline rather than the authors' work. The sample table shows about 340,000 distinct CDR3 sequences, and 4% are seen once. The ten largest account for around 24% of the sample.

V loses 1 base, J loses 9 bases, and the germline ends lie 14 bases apart. Taken from the germline V gene, the CDR1 and CDR2 loops are SGHRS and YFSETQ. The CDR3 starts with the cysteine, ends with the phenylalanine, and has 15 residues. Kept here is only the CDR3 DNA, which spans 45 bases and is read in frame from base 1. This specimen was PBMCs, taken 5 days after the yellow fever booster vaccination. This receptor was identified in a man younger than 35 who received the YFV17D yellow fever vaccine. The rearrangement combines TRBV5-1 with TRBJ1-6, with the D gene not confidently named. CDR3 loop: CASSLNGPPSSPLHF. The bases are TGCGCCAGCAGCTTGAATGGGCCACCCAGTTCACCCCTCCACTTT. With the portions outside the CDR3 filled from the reference TRBV5-1 and TRBJ1-6 genes, the complete variable region becomes KAGVTQTPRYLIKTRGQQVTLSCSPISGHRSVSWYQQTPGQGLQFLFEYFSETQRNKGNFPGRFSGRQFSNSRSEMNVSTLELGDSALYLCASSLNGPPSSPLHFGNGTRLTVT.